This T cell receptor (beta chain) was sequenced during a study of T cells in Graves' hyperthyroidism and ophthalmopathy. The PBMCs were taken from under 12 ml of fresh peripheral blood. This clonotype has at least ten counts. Its antigen is currently unknown. RNA transcripts were the template for amplifying TCR beta CDR3 regions. TCR CDR3 underwent first-round RT-PCR with the HTBI primer set. Each CDR3 protein gets one entry after TCRdb re-called the multiplex PCR reads with MiXCR. The table lists under 350,000 distinct CDR3 sequences, around 25% of them singletons. Study-wide points: Most thyroid clonotypes expanded above 0.001 were also detected in blood. The model foresaw ophthalmopathy a median roughly 6.5 months prior to onset. Stable hyperthyroidism and ophthalmopathy were separated using 13 V-J signatures.

The sample comprised blood. The sequence was collected from a man aged 40-49 years with Graves' hyperthyroidism that later progressed to Graves' ophthalmopathy.

The CDR3: CASSILPGPRLNTEAFF. The CDR3 bases are TGTGCCAGTAGTATTCTACCGGGCCCGAGACTGAACACTGAAGCTTTCTTT. V and J are TRBV19 and TRBJ1-1; unclear D gene. The CDR3 has 17 residues. Germline-derived CDR1 and CDR2 are LNHDA and SQIVND (reference sequence). V lost 3 bases, J lost 0 bases, and 17 bases lay in between.